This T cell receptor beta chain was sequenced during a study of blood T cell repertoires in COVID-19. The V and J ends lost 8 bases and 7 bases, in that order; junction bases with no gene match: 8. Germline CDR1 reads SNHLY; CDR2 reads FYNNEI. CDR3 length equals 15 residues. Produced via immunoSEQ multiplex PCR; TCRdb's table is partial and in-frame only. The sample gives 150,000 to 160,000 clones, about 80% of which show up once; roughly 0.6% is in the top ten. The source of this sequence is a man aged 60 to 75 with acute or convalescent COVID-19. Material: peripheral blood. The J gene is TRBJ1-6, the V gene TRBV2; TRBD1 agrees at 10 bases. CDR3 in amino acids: CASGSEGQGNSPLHF. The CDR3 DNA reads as TGTGCCAGCGGCTCCGAGGGACAGGGGAATTCACCCCTCCACTTT.